This TCR beta chain was identified during a study of CD8+ T cells in alopecia areata. This CDR3 has 13 residues. Between the trimmed V and J ends, which lost 5 bases and 9 bases, there was a span of 14 bases. CDR1 and CDR2 from the germline V gene are MNHEY and SVGAGI. Following extraction, RNA underwent reverse transcription to cDNA, which served as the sequencing template. Data came from immunoSEQ multiplex PCR; TCRdb stores just in-frame clones and leaves some out. The sample holds roughly 230,000 clones, approximately 40% seen once. Regarding treatment: oral pan-JAK inhibitor, 5-10 mg twice daily. This clone was counted only a few times.

The sequences come from CD4+ T cells sorted from blood, collected at approximately week 36, from a patient treated with tofacitinib. This sequence was found in a human donor with alopecia areata. V and J are TRBV6-5 and TRBJ2-1; D is undetermined. The CDR3, as DNA: TGTGCCAGCAGTCCCCTAGGGTACGGTGAGCAGTTCTTC. Residues: CASSPLGYGEQFF.